This T cell receptor (beta chain) was captured in a study of blood T cell repertoires in COVID-19. The overall study: The United States, Italy and Spain were the sources of the acute and convalescent COVID-19 samples. PBMCs, B-cell-depleted T cells, or T cells were the source of the cDNA or gDNA that made up the material.

Participants came from fewer than 25 US areas, aged about 18 to 95 years. Assignment of participants to cohorts was predicated upon participant-reported clinical history. This CDR3 comprises 16 residues. CDR1 and CDR2 (germline): SNHLY, FYNNEI. V dropped 6 bases and J dropped 0; count of bases not matched to a gene: 6. TCRdb's copy holds only in-frame clones and misses some; the assay was immunoSEQ multiplex PCR. The table shows hundreds of thousands of clones, with about 87% occurring only once. This receptor was identified in a woman aged 45-59 years who had recovered from COVID-19. This chain joins TRBV2 and TRBJ2-1; 9 bases agree with TRBD1. Sequencing was done on a sample of PBMCs or T cells enriched from blood (not recorded which). For the CDR3, the DNA is TGTGCCAGCAGCGGACAGGGGTCGGCCTCCTACAATGAGCAGTTCTTC. Protein product: CASSGQGSASYNEQFF.